The sequence of this TCR beta chain was determined in a study of T cell changes during pregnancy in multiple sclerosis. J was trimmed by 9 bases and V by 6 bases; bases with no gene match: 10. Per the germline V gene, CDR1 is MDHEN and CDR2 is SYDVKM. The CDR3 consists of 14 residues. Libraries were prepared by immunoSEQ multiplex PCR; TCRdb keeps only in-frame clonotypes and omits some of them. Of about 57,000 clones in the sample, about 91% were seen once. This specimen consisted of CD4+ T cells from peripheral blood mononuclear cells, obtained in the second trimester of pregnancy. The TCR was taken from a female donor with multiple sclerosis, enrolled in a pregnancy study. V gene TRBV28 combines with J gene TRBJ1-4; TRBD1 agrees at 7 bases. This CDR3 is CASRRQGVGQKLFF. In nucleotides, the CDR3 is TGTGCCAGCAGGCGGCAGGGGGTTGGTCAAAAACTGTTTTTT.